Listed below are T cell receptor beta chains from one sample, sequenced in a study of T cell responses to AZD1222 COVID-19 vaccine. The data were produced by immunoSEQ multiplex PCR, yet TCRdb's version contains in-frame clones alone and is incomplete. The top ten clones hold approximately 3.1% of a sample with about 140,000 clones, around 92% of them seen once. Sequenced material: peripheral blood, taken on day 0 of AZD1222 vaccination. All receptors come from an adult in good health. The CDR3 runs from the conserved cysteine through the conserved F or W. A D gene is named only where the DNA matches it firmly. Size is omitted from some rows. Given values are once, few, many or a class for expanded clones.

V gene	J gene	clone size	D gene	CDR3 DNA	CDR3 protein
TRBV4-1	TRBJ2-7	NA	NA	TGCGCCAGCAGTAGACTGGAACAGGGCTACGAGCAGTACTTC	CASSRLEQGYEQYF
TRBV9	TRBJ1-2	NA	NA	TGTGCCAGCAGCCCTCTCGGGGGCGCAACCTATGGCTACACCTTC	CASSPLGGATYGYTF
TRBV20-1	TRBJ1-5	NA	NA	TGCAGTGCTAGTCAGCCCCAGCATTTT	CSASQPQHF
TRBV7-2	TRBJ1-6	NA	NA	TGTGCCAGCACCAACAGTAATTCACCCCTCCACTTT	CASTNSNSPLHF
TRBV12-3/TRBV12-4	TRBJ1-5	NA	NA	TGTGCCAGCAGTTTTGTAGAGGGCGAGCCCCAGCATTTT	CASSFVEGEPQHF
TRBV11-3	TRBJ2-7	few	NA	TGTGCCAGCAGCTCTCAGGGTGGAGAGCAGTACTTC	CASSSQGGEQYF
TRBV6-5	TRBJ1-5	NA	TRBD1	TGTGCCAGCAGTTTTTGGACAGGAGGAGCGGAGCCCCAGCATTTT	CASSFWTGGAEPQHF
TRBV7-2	TRBJ1-4	NA	NA	TGTGCCAGCAGCCCCCGAGTTAACGCTGGCGAAAAACTGTTTTTT	CASSPRVNAGEKLFF
TRBV2	TRBJ1-2	NA	NA	TGTGCCAGCAGTGCCGAAGGCCTAAACACGGTTTCGGGCTATGGCTACACCTTC	CASSAEGLNTVSGYGYTF
TRBV19	TRBJ1-2	NA	NA	TGTGCCAGTAGTATAGATTGGATTAATGGCTACACCTTC	CASSIDWINGYTF
TRBV19	TRBJ2-1	NA	NA	TGTGCCAGTAGTGACCATGAGCAGTTCTTC	CASSDHEQFF
TRBV27	TRBJ1-6	NA	NA	TGTGCCAGCAGTTCGGCAGGAAGAAATTCACCCCTCCACTTT	CASSSAGRNSPLHF
TRBV9	TRBJ1-2	NA	NA	TGTGCCAGCAGACCCAGGGGTGGGCCTAACTATGGCTACACCTTC	CASRPRGGPNYGYTF
TRBV11-3	TRBJ2-2	NA	NA	TGTGCCAGCAGCGCAAGCAGCCTGAACACCGGGGAGCTGTTTTTT	CASSASSLNTGELFF
TRBV4-3	TRBJ1-1	NA	NA	TGCGCCAGCAGCCAAGGAGCAGGCCTCACTGAAGCTTTCTTT	CASSQGAGLTEAFF
TRBV7-2	TRBJ1-2	NA	TRBD1	TGTGCCAGCAGCTTAGGACCCGCTGGGGGGGACAGCAGAGGCTACACCTTC	CASSLGPAGGDSRGYTF
TRBV7-6	TRBJ2-2	once	TRBD2	TGTGCCAGCAGCTTATATCTCCGAAGGCTAGCCGCCAGCGGGGAGAGCACCGGGGAGCTGTTTTTT	CASSLYLRRLAASGESTGELFF
TRBV29-1	TRBJ2-7	once	TRBD1	TGCAGCGGATCACAGGGGGCATCCTACGAGCAGTACTTC	CSGSQGASYEQYF
TRBV6-1	TRBJ2-5	NA	TRBD2	TGTGCCAGCAGTGAAGAGCCGGGGGGTGTGAAGACCCAGTACTTC	CASSEEPGGVKTQYF
TRBV7-8	TRBJ2-7	once	TRBD2	TGTGCCAGCAGGACTAGCGGGAATACCTACGAGCAGTACTTC	CASRTSGNTYEQYF
TRBV25-1	TRBJ1-3	NA	NA	TGTGCCAGCAGTGTTCTGGGCAGTTCTGGAAACACCATATATTTT	CASSVLGSSGNTIYF
TRBV18	TRBJ2-7	NA	TRBD2	TGTGCCAGCTCACCCGGGCTAAGCGGGGGGGTTGGCGAGCAGTACTTC	CASSPGLSGGVGEQYF
TRBV7-2	TRBJ2-5	NA	TRBD1	TGTGCCAGCAGCTTAGGGATTACTGGACAGGGGTTTACGAGAGAGACCCAGTACTTC	CASSLGITGQGFTRETQYF
TRBV7-9	TRBJ1-2	NA	NA	TGTGCCAGCAGCTTCCCTTGGGGCAGCGAGGGCTACACCTTC	CASSFPWGSEGYTF
TRBV9	TRBJ2-3	NA	TRBD2	TGTGCCAGCAGCGTAGTGCTAGCGGGGGCAACAGATACGCAGTATTTT	CASSVVLAGATDTQYF
TRBV9	TRBJ1-2	NA	NA	TGTGCCAGCAGCGGATCTCCTTTGTTTGGGTTTGGTGATGGCTACACCTTC	CASSGSPLFGFGDGYTF
TRBV19	TRBJ1-1	NA	NA	TGTGCCAGTAGTACGCAGACACCGAACACTGAAGCTTTCTTT	CASSTQTPNTEAFF
TRBV19	TRBJ1-5	NA	NA	TGTGCCAGTAGAAAGGGGACCCTCAGCAATCAGCCCCAGCATTTT	CASRKGTLSNQPQHF
TRBV6-2/TRBV6-3	TRBJ1-1	NA	NA	TGTGCCAGCAGCGCCGAGACGGGACTCCAGAACACTGAAGCTTTCTTT	CASSAETGLQNTEAFF
TRBV3-1/TRBV3-2	TRBJ2-5	NA	TRBD2	TGTGCCAGCAGCAGAGGACTAGAGTCGACCCAGTACTTC	CASSRGLESTQYF
TRBV18	TRBJ2-3	NA	NA	TGTGCCAGCTCACGATCCACAGATACGCAGTATTTT	CASSRSTDTQYF
TRBV14	TRBJ1-1	few	NA	TGTGCCAGCAGCCAATTTTTTCGGACTGAAGCTTTCTTT	CASSQFFRTEAFF
TRBV6-5	TRBJ2-1	NA	TRBD1	TGTGCCAGCAGTTACTTCAGGACAGGCGAGCAGTTCTTC	CASSYFRTGEQFF
TRBV9	TRBJ1-1	NA	NA	TGTGCCAGCAGCGTAGCTGGTCCGGCCGGGATGTTCTTT	CASSVAGPAGMFF
TRBV12-5	TRBJ2-3	NA	NA	TGTGCTAGTGCACCAGTCGGGTATCCTAGCACAGATACGCAGTATTTT	CASAPVGYPSTDTQYF
TRBV2	TRBJ2-7	few	TRBD1	TGTGCCAGCAACTTAGGACAGGGTCAGATCAACGAGCAGTACTTC	CASNLGQGQINEQYF
TRBV10-1	TRBJ2-7	NA	TRBD2	TGCGCCAGCAGGACACTAGCGGGAGGTTCCTACGAGCAGTACTTC	CASRTLAGGSYEQYF
TRBV6-5	TRBJ1-2	NA	NA	TGTGCCAGCAAAGGGACCTCGGGCTATGGCTACACCTTC	CASKGTSGYGYTF
TRBV11-2	TRBJ1-4	NA	NA	TGTGCCAGCAGCCGGTGGCCGGGTGTCGCAACTAATGAAAAACTGTTTTTT	CASSRWPGVATNEKLFF
TRBV5-1	TRBJ2-5	NA	NA	TGCGCCAGCAGCTTGGGAGGGGGTGAGACCCAGTACTTC	CASSLGGGETQYF
TRBV7-2	TRBJ2-1	NA	NA	TGTGCCAGCAGCCCCGAGGGGGGTCTCTACAATGAGCAGTTCTTC	CASSPEGGLYNEQFF
TRBV10-3	TRBJ2-1	NA	TRBD2	TGTGCCATCAGTGACCCGCTAGCGGGGGGTAGGAATGAGCAGTTCTTC	CAISDPLAGGRNEQFF
TRBV6-5	TRBJ1-6	NA	NA	TGTGCCAGCACTAAGGGACGAAATTCACCCCTCCACTTT	CASTKGRNSPLHF
TRBV4-1	TRBJ1-1	NA	TRBD1	TGCGCCAGCAGCCAGCGGGACAGCATGAACACTGAAGCTTTCTTT	CASSQRDSMNTEAFF
TRBV5-1	TRBJ2-5	NA	NA	TGCGCCAGCAGCCACCCTCCGTACCAAGAGACCCAGTACTTC	CASSHPPYQETQYF
TRBV4-2	TRBJ2-5	NA	TRBD2	TGTGCCAGCAGCCATACAGATGGGGGGGCCCAGTACTTC	CASSHTDGGAQYF